This T cell receptor (beta chain) is drawn from a study of blood T cell repertoires in COVID-19. Repertoires were generated with immunoSEQ multiplex PCR, while TCRdb's copy carries only in-frame clones and drops some. Of about 180,000 clones in the sample, around 83% were seen once. The CDR3 runs 12 residues. The germline V and J ends were trimmed by 3 bases and 0 bases, with 2 bases remaining between them. Germline V gene lookup returns CDR1 MNHEY and CDR2 SVGAGI. This receptor was obtained from a man between 45 and 60 years old who had recovered from COVID-19. The sample comprised PBMCs or T cells enriched from blood (not recorded which). This chain connects TRBV6-5 to TRBJ1-1; D is ambiguous. As DNA, the CDR3 is TGTGCCAGCAGTTATATGAACACTGAAGCTTTCTTT. Its translation: CASSYMNTEAFF.